This TCR beta chain came from a study of CD8+ T cells in alopecia areata. After isolation, RNA underwent reverse transcription to generate cDNA as the sequencing template. Using immunoSEQ multiplex PCR, the repertoire was profiled, and TCRdb retains in-frame clones only, with some absent. This sample has about 180,000 clones, with 59% found just once. Comments on this clone: Its antigen remains unidentified.

Germline CDR1 SGHKS, CDR2 YYEKEE (reference sequence). The CDR3 spans 14 residues. V lost 6 bases and J lost 1, with 13 bases in between. Study observations and caveats: Sharing of TCR sequences between patients (possibly for HLA-related reasons) was less clear than in mice.

The material sequenced was CD4+ T cells sorted from blood, taken at week 0. The rearrangement links TRBV5-5 to TRBJ2-5; possibly TRBD1 or TRBD2 for D (5 bases each). This receptor was taken from a human donor with alopecia areata. The CDR3 sequence is CASTWGTTQETQYF. Written as DNA, the CDR3 is TGTGCCAGCACCTGGGGGACGACCCAAGAGACCCAGTACTTC.